The source of this TCR beta chain is a study of blood T cell repertoires in COVID-19. Study details: Acute and convalescent COVID-19 specimens originated in the United States, Italy and Spain. Sources were T cells, B-cell-depleted T cells, or PBMCs; the material itself was cDNA or gDNA.

Authors' methods: Reference gene primer amplification gave nucleated cell count estimates. Generated by immunoSEQ multiplex PCR, the TCRdb table keeps only in-frame clones and is missing some. The V and J calls and the clone size are those of that table, but D and trimming were determined from the DNA. The top ten hold 5.5% of the sample, which has under 150,000 clones, around 85% seen once. This CDR3 has 13 residues. V was pared by 7 bases and J by 4 bases, with 4 bases of the junction left unmatched. Looked up from germline, CDR1 is MNHNY and CDR2 is SVGAGI (reference sequence). The chain has TRBV6-6 and TRBJ1-5, with TRBD1 matching 7 bases. The sample was peripheral blood. The sequence came from a woman aged 60-75 years with COVID-19, enrolled during active disease. CDR3 DNA: TGTGCCAGCAAGGGGACAGAGAATCAGCCCCAGCATTTT. It yields the protein CASKGTENQPQHF.